This is a list of T cell receptor beta chains from one sample in a study of monozygotic twins with inflammatory bowel disease. No DNA is given; TCRdb re-called the 5' RACE reads and lists each CDR3 protein once. The sample totals about 160,000 distinct CDR3 sequences. The specimen sequenced was blood. The origin of the receptors is a human donor with ulcerative colitis or Crohn's disease, or a healthy co-twin of an affected twin (not recorded which). CDR3s include the opening cysteine and the closing phenylalanine or tryptophan. Fields, in order: CDR3 length, J gene, V gene, CDR3 protein.

16 | TRBJ2-1 | TRBV29-1 | CSVGHSGQGLQGEQFF
15 | TRBJ2-7 | TRBV9 | CASSVGGTSRSEQYF
17 | TRBJ2-5 | TRBV11-2 | CASSLVLAGGYQETQYF
15 | TRBJ2-1 | TRBV10-3 | CAISAYRVGGNEQFF
14 | TRBJ2-5 | TRBV19 | CASSVQGGEETQYF
14 | TRBJ2-7 | TRBV20-1 | CSALTGLAGAEQYF
15 | TRBJ2-1 | TRBV6-5 | CASSTSGRGANEQFF
16 | TRBJ1-1 | TRBV14 | CASSQALGSLNTEAFF
15 | TRBJ2-4 | TRBV11-2 | CASSFASGSEGIQYF
16 | TRBJ2-5 | TRBV14 | CASSQEGQQMGETQYF
13 | TRBJ2-7 | TRBV20-1 | CSARTGVSYEQYF
14 | TRBJ2-7 | TRBV6-2/TRBV6-3 | CASSYSTGGDEQYF
16 | TRBJ2-6 | TRBV28 | CASQRGDNSGANVLTF
12 | TRBJ1-6 | TRBV12-3/TRBV12-4 | CASSFGNSPLHF
16 | TRBJ2-2 | TRBV7-3 | CASSLQVVTNTGELFF
12 | TRBJ2-1 | TRBV15 | CATSRVVNEQFF
18 | TRBJ2-1 | TRBV12-3/TRBV12-4 | CASSTRFPSARSYNEQFF
17 | TRBJ2-3 | TRBV3-1 | CASSQDHAGLKGDTQYF
15 | TRBJ2-3 | TRBV5-6 | CASTLRLAGTDTQYF
11 | TRBJ2-1 | TRBV5-4 | CASSSTNEQFF
13 | TRBJ2-2 | TRBV5-1 | CASGPQGHGELFF
17 | TRBJ1-5 | TRBV7-8 | CASSTRTADFGNQPQHF
12 | TRBJ2-5 | TRBV5-1 | CASRYQEETQYF
19 | TRBJ2-2 | TRBV5-1 | CASSLALRQGGPKAGELFF
19 | TRBJ2-4 | TRBV2 | CASSGGPNSRALAKNIQYF
15 | TRBJ1-4 | TRBV7-8 | CASSLDRALNEKLFF
15 | TRBJ2-1 | TRBV14 | CASSQWGPYYNEQFF
14 | TRBJ1-4 | TRBV6-2/TRBV6-3 | CASRSTGGHEKLFF